This is a list of T cell receptor beta chains from one sample in a study of cytomegalovirus exposure and HLA in healthy donors. The protocol was immunoSEQ multiplex PCR, while the TCRdb copy is restricted to in-frame clones and leaves out a portion. The sample shows some 120,000 clones, about 80% of them seen only once. Material: PBMCs. The receptors here all came from a male donor in good health and CMV-seronegative. Both conserved end residues are part of each CDR3. The order of the fields is V gene, D gene, clone size, J gene, CDR3 protein, CDR3 DNA. The D gene is left open where the match is weak. Clone size is stated in some rows and not others, as once, few, many or a class when expanded.

TRBV30	NA	once	TRBJ1-4	CAWSVFARVNEKLFF	TGTGCCTGGAGTGTATTTGCCAGGGTTAATGAAAAACTGTTTTTT
TRBV27	NA	NA	TRBJ1-5	CASSSSQGDLNQPQHF	TGTGCCAGCAGTTCCTCTCAGGGTGACCTCAATCAGCCCCAGCATTTT
TRBV10-3	TRBD2	NA	TRBJ2-7	CAISESIGLAGVNEQYF	TGTGCCATCAGTGAGTCGATTGGGCTAGCGGGAGTTAATGAGCAGTACTTC
TRBV6-1	NA	once	TRBJ1-2	CASREAGRGLDGYTF	TGTGCCAGCAGGGAGGCTGGGCGGGGGCTGGATGGCTACACCTTC
TRBV11-2	NA	NA	TRBJ2-7	CASSREYEQYF	TGTGCCAGCAGCCGGGAGTACGAGCAGTACTTC
TRBV4-1	NA	NA	TRBJ1-4	CASSPLGPNEKLFF	TGCGCCAGCAGCCCCCTGGGGCCTAATGAAAAACTGTTTTTT
TRBV7-9	TRBD2	NA	TRBJ2-3	CASSLMSGGTDTQYF	TGTGCCAGCAGCTTGATGAGCGGGGGGACAGATACGCAGTATTTT
TRBV18	TRBD1	NA	TRBJ1-5	CASSPATGQGNQPQHF	TGTGCCAGCTCACCGGCTACGGGACAGGGTAATCAGCCCCAGCATTTT
TRBV14	TRBD2	NA	TRBJ2-1	CASRRGLAGTYNEQFF	TGTGCCAGCAGACGTGGACTAGCGGGGACCTACAATGAGCAGTTCTTC
TRBV9	NA	NA	TRBJ2-3	CASSVGWVGGLLDTQYF	TGTGCCAGCAGCGTAGGTTGGGTCGGGGGGCTTCTAGATACGCAGTATTTT
TRBV5-1	NA	NA	TRBJ2-2	CASSPNSGNTGELFF	TGCGCCAGCAGCCCCAATAGCGGGAACACCGGGGAGCTGTTTTTT
TRBV7-2	TRBD1	NA	TRBJ1-2	CASSRSRDRGYGYTF	TGTGCCAGCAGCCGCAGCCGGGACAGAGGCTATGGCTACACCTTC
TRBV13	TRBD2	once	TRBJ2-7	CASSSRTSGSVYEQYF	TGTGCCAGCAGCTCGAGGACTAGCGGGAGTGTTTACGAGCAGTACTTC
TRBV28	NA	NA	TRBJ1-2	CASSLTRPGGYGYTF	TGTGCCAGCAGTTTAACACGACCCGGCGGGTATGGCTACACCTTC
TRBV5-1	NA	once	TRBJ1-1	CASSPWEGFPEAFF	TGCGCCAGCAGCCCCTGGGAGGGATTCCCTGAAGCTTTCTTT
TRBV6-8	TRBD2	NA	TRBJ2-7	CASSLQGTSDEQYF	TGTGCCAGCAGTCTACAGGGGACTAGCGACGAGCAGTACTTC
TRBV15	NA	NA	TRBJ1-5	CATSRGTASNQPQHF	TGTGCCACCAGCAGAGGGACAGCCAGCAATCAGCCCCAGCATTTT
TRBV28	TRBD2	NA	TRBJ2-5	CASSLDWEGETQYF	TGTGCCAGCAGCTTGGACTGGGAGGGAGAGACCCAGTACTTC
TRBV10-3	TRBD2	once	TRBJ2-2	CAIRRTSGSLTGELFF	TGTGCCATCAGGCGGACTAGCGGGAGTCTCACCGGGGAGCTGTTTTTT
TRBV10-3	TRBD2	once	TRBJ2-1	CAISSAGGDVGGEQFF	TGTGCCATCAGTTCAGCGGGAGGTGATGTGGGGGGTGAGCAGTTCTTC
TRBV7-9	NA	NA	TRBJ2-1	CASSQTGGARYNEQFF	TGTGCCAGCAGCCAAACTGGGGGGGCGCGGTACAATGAGCAGTTCTTC
TRBV5-1	TRBD1	NA	TRBJ2-1	CASSLGTGTYNEQFF	TGCGCCAGCAGCTTAGGGACAGGGACCTACAATGAGCAGTTCTTC
TRBV7-3	NA	NA	TRBJ2-3	CASSRVVTDTQYF	TGTGCCAGCAGCCGCGTGGTCACAGATACGCAGTATTTT
TRBV7-9	TRBD1	NA	TRBJ1-1	CSSKAEGGNTEAFF	TGTTCCAGCAAGGCGGAAGGGGGCAACACTGAAGCTTTCTTT
TRBV30	TRBD1	NA	TRBJ1-1	CAWSPGQGRNLF	TGTGCCTGGAGCCCTGGACAGGGTCGAAACCTTTTT
TRBV7-9	NA	NA	TRBJ1-4	CSSSWGVGVNEKLFF	TGTTCCAGCAGCTGGGGGGTTGGCGTTAATGAAAAACTGTTTTTT
TRBV4-2	TRBD1	NA	TRBJ2-1	CASSHRTGPEQFF	TGTGCCAGCAGCCACCGGACAGGGCCAGAGCAGTTCTTC
TRBV21-1	NA	NA	TRBJ1-1	CASNHPASPKGDVAFF	TGTGCCAGCAATCACCCGGCCTCTCCAAAGGGAGACGTGGCTTTCTTT
TRBV6-1	NA	few	TRBJ1-5	CASSEAGGGSQPQHF	TGTGCCAGCAGTGAAGCGGGAGGGGGGAGTCAGCCCCAGCATTTT
TRBV13	TRBD1	few	TRBJ1-3	CASSPGTVSGNTIYF	TGTGCCAGCAGCCCCGGGACAGTCTCTGGAAACACCATATATTTT
TRBV5-1	NA	NA	TRBJ2-3	CASSLGNSVSDTQYF	TGCGCCAGCAGCTTGGGCAACTCGGTTTCGGATACGCAGTATTTT
TRBV30	TRBD2	NA	TRBJ2-3	CAWRAIAGGTDTQYF	TGTGCCTGGAGGGCGATAGCGGGAGGAACGGATACGCAGTATTTT
TRBV4-3	NA	NA	TRBJ2-3	CASSHSWDFLDTQYF	TGCGCCAGCAGCCACAGCTGGGACTTTCTAGATACGCAGTATTTT
TRBV7-9	NA	NA	TRBJ2-1	CASSSPSVDEQFF	TGTGCCAGCAGCTCGCCTAGCGTTGATGAGCAGTTCTTC